This TCR beta chain was observed in a study of blood T cell repertoires in COVID-19. The overall study: The United States, Italy and Spain supplied acute and convalescent COVID-19 samples.

Original processing methods: It was from reference gene primer amplification that nucleated cell counts were estimated. Data came from immunoSEQ multiplex PCR; TCRdb stores just in-frame clones and leaves some out. Clone size and V and J calls were adopted from that table, with D and trimming inferred from the DNA. The data hold about 80,000 clones, with around 83% observed a single time. The junction had 6 bases not matched to a gene; V was cut back by 2 bases and J by 5 bases. Germline loops: CDR1 SGHVS, CDR2 FNYEAQ. The CDR3 has 17 residues. The TCR originated in a human donor in a cohort sampled during active COVID-19. The chain recombines TRBV7-6 with TRBJ2-1; 13 positions match TRBD2. Sequenced sample: peripheral blood. The CDR3: CASSLPGTSGEHNEQFF. The CDR3 DNA sequence: TGTGCCAGCAGCTTACCAGGGACTAGCGGGGAGCACAATGAGCAGTTCTTC.